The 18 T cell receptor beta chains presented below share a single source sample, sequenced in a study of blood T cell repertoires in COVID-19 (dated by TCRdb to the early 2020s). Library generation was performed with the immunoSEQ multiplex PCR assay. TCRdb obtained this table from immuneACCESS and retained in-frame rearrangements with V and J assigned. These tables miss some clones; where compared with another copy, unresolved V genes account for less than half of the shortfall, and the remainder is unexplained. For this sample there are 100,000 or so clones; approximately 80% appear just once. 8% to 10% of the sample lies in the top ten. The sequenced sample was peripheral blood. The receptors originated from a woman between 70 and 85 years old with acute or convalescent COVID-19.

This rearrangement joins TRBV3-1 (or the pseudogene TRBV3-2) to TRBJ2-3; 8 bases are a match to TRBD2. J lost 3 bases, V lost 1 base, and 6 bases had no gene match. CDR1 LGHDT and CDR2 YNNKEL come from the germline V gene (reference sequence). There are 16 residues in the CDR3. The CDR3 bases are TGTGCCAGCAGCCAAGGGGGGAGCGGGGGTACAGATACGCAGTATTTT. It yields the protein CASSQGGSGGTDTQYF.

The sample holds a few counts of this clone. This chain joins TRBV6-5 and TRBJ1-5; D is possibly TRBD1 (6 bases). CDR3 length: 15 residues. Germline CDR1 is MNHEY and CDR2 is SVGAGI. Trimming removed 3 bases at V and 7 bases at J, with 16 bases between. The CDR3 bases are TGTGCCAGCAGTTATGCCCAGGGAGGGGGACAGCCCCAGCATTTT. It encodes CASSYAQGGGQPQHF.

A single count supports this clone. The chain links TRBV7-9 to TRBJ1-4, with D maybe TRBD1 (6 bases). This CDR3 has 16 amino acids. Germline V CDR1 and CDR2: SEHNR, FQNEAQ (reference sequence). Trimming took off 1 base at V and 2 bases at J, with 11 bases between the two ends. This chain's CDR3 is CASSLDRVATNEKLFF. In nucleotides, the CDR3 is TGTGCCAGCAGCTTAGACAGGGTGGCTACTAATGAAAAACTGTTTTTT. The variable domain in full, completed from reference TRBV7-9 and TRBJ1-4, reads DTGVSQNPRHKITKRGQNVTFRCDPISEHNRLYWYRQTLGQGPEFLTYFQNEAQLEKSRLLSDRFSAERPKGSFSTLEIQRTEQGDSAMYLCASSLDRVATNEKLFFGSGTQLSVL.

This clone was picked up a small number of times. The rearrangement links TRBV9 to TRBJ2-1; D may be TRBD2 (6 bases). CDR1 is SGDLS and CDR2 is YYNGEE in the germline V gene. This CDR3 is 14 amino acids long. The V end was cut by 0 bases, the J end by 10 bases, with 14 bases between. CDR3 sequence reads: CASSVVSRGGEQFF. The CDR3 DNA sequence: TGTGCCAGCAGCGTAGTGTCGCGGGGAGGAGAGCAGTTCTTC.

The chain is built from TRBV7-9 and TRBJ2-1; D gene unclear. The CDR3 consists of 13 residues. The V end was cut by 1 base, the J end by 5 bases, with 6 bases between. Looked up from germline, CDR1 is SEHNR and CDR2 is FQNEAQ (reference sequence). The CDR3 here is CASSLGSNNEQFF. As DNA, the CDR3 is TGTGCCAGCAGCTTAGGCAGTAACAATGAGCAGTTCTTC.

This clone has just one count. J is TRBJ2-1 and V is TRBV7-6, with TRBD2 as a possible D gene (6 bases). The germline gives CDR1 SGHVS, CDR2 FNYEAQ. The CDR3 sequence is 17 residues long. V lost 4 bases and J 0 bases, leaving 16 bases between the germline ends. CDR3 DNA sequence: TGTGCCAGCAGCTCACCTACCAGCGGGTACTCCTACAATGAGCAGTTCTTC. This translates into CASSSPTSGYSYNEQFF.

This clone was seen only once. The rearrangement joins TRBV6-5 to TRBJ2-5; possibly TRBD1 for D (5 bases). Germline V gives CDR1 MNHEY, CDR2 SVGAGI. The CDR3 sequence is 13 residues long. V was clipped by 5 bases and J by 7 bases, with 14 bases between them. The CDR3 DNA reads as TGTGCCAGCAGTACTGACAGCTATGGGACCCAGTACTTC. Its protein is CASSTDSYGTQYF.

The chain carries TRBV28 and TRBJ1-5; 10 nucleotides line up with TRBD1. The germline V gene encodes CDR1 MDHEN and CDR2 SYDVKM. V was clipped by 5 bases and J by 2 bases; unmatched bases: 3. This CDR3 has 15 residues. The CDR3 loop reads CASSTTGGGNQPQHF. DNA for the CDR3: TGTGCCAGCAGTACGACAGGGGGCGGCAATCAGCCCCAGCATTTT. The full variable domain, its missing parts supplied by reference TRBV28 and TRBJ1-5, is DVKVTQSSRYLVKRTGEKVFLECVQDMDHENMFWYRQDPGLGLRLIYFSYDVKMKEKGDIPEGYSVSREKKERFSLILESASTNQTSMYLCASSTTGGGNQPQHFGDGTRLSIL.

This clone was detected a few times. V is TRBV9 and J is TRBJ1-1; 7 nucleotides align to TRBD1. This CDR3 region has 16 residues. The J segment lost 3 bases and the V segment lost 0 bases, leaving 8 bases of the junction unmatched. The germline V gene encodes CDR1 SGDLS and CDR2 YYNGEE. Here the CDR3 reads CASSVEGAVVDTEAFF. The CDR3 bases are TGTGCCAGCAGCGTAGAGGGGGCCGTTGTTGACACTGAAGCTTTCTTT.

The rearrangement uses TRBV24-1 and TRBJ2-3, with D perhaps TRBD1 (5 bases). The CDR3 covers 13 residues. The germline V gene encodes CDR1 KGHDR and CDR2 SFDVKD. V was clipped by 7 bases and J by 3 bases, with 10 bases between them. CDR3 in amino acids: CATSPTGTDTQYF. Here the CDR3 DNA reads TGTGCCACCAGCCCCACAGGAACAGATACGCAGTATTTT.

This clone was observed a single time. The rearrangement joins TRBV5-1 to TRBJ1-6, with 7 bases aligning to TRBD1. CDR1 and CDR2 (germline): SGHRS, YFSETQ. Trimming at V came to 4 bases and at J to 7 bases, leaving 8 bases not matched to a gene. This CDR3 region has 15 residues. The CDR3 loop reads CASSPFTGENSPLHF. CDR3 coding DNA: TGCGCCAGCAGCCCCTTTACAGGGGAGAATTCACCCCTCCACTTT.

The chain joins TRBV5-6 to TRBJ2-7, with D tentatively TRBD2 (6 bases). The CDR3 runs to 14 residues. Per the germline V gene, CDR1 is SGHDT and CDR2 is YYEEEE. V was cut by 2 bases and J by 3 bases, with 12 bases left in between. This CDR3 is CASSLGGDLYEQYF. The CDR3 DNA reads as TGTGCCAGCAGCTTAGGAGGGGACCTCTACGAGCAGTACTTC.

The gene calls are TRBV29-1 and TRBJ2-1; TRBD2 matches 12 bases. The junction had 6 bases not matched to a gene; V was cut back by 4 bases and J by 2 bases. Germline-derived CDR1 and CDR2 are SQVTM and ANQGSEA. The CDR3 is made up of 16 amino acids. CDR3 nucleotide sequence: TGCAGCGTTGCCTCGACTAGCGGGAGCCCCTACAATGAGCAGTTCTTC. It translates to CSVASTSGSPYNEQFF.

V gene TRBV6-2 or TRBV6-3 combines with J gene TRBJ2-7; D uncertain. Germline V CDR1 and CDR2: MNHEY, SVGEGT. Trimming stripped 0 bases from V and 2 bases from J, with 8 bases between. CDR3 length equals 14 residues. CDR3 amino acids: CASSYSGEAYEQYF. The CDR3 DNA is TGTGCCAGCAGTTACTCCGGAGAGGCCTACGAGCAGTACTTC.

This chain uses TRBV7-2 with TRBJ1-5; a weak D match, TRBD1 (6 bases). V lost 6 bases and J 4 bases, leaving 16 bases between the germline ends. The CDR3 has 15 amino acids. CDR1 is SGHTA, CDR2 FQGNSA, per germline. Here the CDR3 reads CASRATGVGNQPQHF. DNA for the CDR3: TGTGCCAGCAGGGCGACAGGAGTAGGGAATCAGCCCCAGCATTTT.

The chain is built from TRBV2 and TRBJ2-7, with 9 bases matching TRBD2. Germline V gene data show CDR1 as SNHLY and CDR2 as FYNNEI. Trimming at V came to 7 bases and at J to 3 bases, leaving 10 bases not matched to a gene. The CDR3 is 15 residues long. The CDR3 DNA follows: TGTGCCAGCAATCCTAGCGGGGTAACAAGCTACGAGCAGTACTTC. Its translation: CASNPSGVTSYEQYF.

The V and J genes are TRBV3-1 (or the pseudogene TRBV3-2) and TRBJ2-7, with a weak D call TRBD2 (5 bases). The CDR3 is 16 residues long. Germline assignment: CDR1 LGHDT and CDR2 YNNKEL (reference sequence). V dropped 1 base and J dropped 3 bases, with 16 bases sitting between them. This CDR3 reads CASSQGSGWNGYEQYF. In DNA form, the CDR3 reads TGTGCCAGCAGCCAAGGCTCGGGGTGGAACGGCTACGAGCAGTACTTC.

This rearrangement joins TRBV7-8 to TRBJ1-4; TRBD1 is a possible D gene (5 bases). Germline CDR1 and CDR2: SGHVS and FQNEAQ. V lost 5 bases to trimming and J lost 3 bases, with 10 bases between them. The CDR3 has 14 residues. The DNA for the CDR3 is TGTGCCAGCAGCCTGGGGGGGGCTAATGAAAAACTGTTTTTT. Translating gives CASSLGGANEKLFF.